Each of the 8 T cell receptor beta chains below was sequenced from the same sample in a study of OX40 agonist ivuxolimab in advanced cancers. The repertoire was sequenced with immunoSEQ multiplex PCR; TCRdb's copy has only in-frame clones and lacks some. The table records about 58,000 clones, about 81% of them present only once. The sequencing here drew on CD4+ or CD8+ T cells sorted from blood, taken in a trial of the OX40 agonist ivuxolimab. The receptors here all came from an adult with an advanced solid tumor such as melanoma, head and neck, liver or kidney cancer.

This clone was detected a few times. The CDR3 spells CASSLSRQGNTGELFF. The CDR3, as DNA: TGTGCCAGCAGTTTATCGCGACAGGGGAACACCGGGGAGCTGTTTTTT. The chain uses TRBV27 and TRBJ2-2; 7 nucleotides align to TRBD1. The CDR3 extends over 16 amino acids. In germline, CDR1 is MNHEY, CDR2 SMNVEV (reference sequence). Trimming took 0 bases from V and 1 from J; bases not matched to a gene: 2.

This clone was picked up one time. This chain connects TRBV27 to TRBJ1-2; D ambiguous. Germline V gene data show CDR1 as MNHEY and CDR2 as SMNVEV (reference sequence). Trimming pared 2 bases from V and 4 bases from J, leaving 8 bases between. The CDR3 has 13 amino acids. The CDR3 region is CASSLGQPYGYTF. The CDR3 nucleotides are TGTGCCAGCAGTTTAGGGCAGCCCTATGGCTACACCTTC.

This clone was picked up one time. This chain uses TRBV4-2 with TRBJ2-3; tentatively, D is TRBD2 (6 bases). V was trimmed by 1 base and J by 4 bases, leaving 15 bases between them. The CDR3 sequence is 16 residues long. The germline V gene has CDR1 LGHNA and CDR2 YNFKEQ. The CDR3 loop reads CASSQAGGTPADTQYF. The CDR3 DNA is TGTGCCAGCAGCCAAGCTGGGGGGACCCCCGCAGATACGCAGTATTTT.

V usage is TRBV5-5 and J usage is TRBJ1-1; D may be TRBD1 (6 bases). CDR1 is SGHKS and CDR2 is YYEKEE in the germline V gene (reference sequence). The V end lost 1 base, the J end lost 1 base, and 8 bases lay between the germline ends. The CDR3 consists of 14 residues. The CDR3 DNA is TGTGCCAGCAGCTTGCAGGGGCGGAACACTGAAGCTTTCTTT. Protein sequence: CASSLQGRNTEAFF.

The CDR3 nucleotides are TGTGCCAGCAGTGAACGGGACACCCGGACGGCAAACATTCAGTACTTC. It yields the protein CASSERDTRTANIQYF. This sequence joins TRBV2 and TRBJ2-4, with D maybe TRBD1 (6 bases). Trimming took off 2 bases at V and 6 bases at J, with 17 bases between the two ends. Per the germline V gene, CDR1 is SNHLY and CDR2 is FYNNEI. The CDR3 sequence is 16 residues long.

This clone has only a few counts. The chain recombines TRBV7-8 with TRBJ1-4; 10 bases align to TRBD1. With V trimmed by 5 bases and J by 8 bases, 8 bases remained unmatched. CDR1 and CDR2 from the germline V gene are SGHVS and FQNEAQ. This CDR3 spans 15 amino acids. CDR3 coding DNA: TGTGCCAGCAGCCTTGGGACAGGGGAGGGGGAAAAACTGTTTTTT. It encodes CASSLGTGEGEKLFF. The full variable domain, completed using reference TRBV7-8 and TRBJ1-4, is GAGVSQSPRYKVAKRGQDVALRCDPISGHVSLFWYQQALGQGPEFLTYFQNEAQLDKSGLPSDRFFAERPEGSVSTLKIQRTQQEDSAVYLCASSLGTGEGEKLFFGSGTQLSVL.

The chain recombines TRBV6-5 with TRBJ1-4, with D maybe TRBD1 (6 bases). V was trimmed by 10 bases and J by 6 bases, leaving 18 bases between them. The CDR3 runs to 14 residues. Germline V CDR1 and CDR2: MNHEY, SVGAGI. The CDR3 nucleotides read TGTGCCACCAAGGATGGGGGGGCTTATGAAAAACTGTTTTTT. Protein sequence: CATKDGGAYEKLFF.

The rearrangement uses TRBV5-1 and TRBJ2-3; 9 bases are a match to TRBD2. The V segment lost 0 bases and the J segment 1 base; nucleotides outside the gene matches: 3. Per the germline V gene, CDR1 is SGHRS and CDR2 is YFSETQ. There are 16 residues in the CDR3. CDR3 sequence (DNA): TGCGCCAGCAGCTTGGGGCGGGGGGGCCGCACAGATACGCAGTATTTT. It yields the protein CASSLGRGGRTDTQYF.